These T cell receptor beta chains were read from a single sample in a study of blood T cell repertoires in COVID-19. Some clones are missing from TCRdb's copy, which holds only in-frame ones; the method was immunoSEQ multiplex PCR. The table lists some 47,000 clones, around 90% of them singletons. Sequenced: peripheral blood. These receptors were obtained from a woman aged 80 or over in a cohort sampled during active or convalescent COVID-19. The CDR3 runs from the conserved cysteine through the conserved F or W. The D gene is left open where the match is weak. Size is stated for part of the rows, as once, few or many counts, or as a class when the clone is expanded.

>TRBD2|TRBV30|-|TRBJ2-1
CAWSDTGTSAHEQFF
TGTGCCTGGAGTGACACCGGGACTAGCGCTCATGAGCAGTTCTTC
>-|TRBV11-2|-|TRBJ2-7
CASSLDLTQGGYEQYF
TGTGCCAGCAGCTTAGATCTCACCCAGGGCGGTTACGAGCAGTACTTC
>-|TRBV5-1|-|TRBJ2-2
CASSLFGQGNTGELFF
TGCGCCAGCAGCTTGTTTGGTCAGGGGAACACCGGGGAGCTGTTTTTT
>TRBD2|TRBV6-2/TRBV6-3|-|TRBJ2-1
CASSYPTSGSRNEQFF
TGTGCCAGCAGTTACCCTACCAGCGGGAGTCGGAATGAGCAGTTCTTC
>-|TRBV5-6|-|TRBJ1-2
CASSPEQGLGGNTF
TGTGCCAGCAGCCCCGAACAGGGTTTGGGTGGCAACACCTTC
>-|TRBV6-5|-|TRBJ1-1
CASSYTGTPNTEAFF
TGTGCCAGCAGTTACACCGGGACACCGAACACTGAAGCTTTCTTT
>TRBD1|TRBV7-6|-|TRBJ2-4
CASSLSGQGTLAKNIQYF
TGTGCCAGCAGCTTAAGTGGACAGGGTACCTTAGCCAAAAACATTCAGTACTTC
>-|TRBV5-6|-|TRBJ1-1
CASSLVSTEAFF
TGTGCCAGCAGCTTGGTCTCCACTGAAGCTTTCTTT
>TRBD1|TRBV5-1|few|TRBJ1-2
CASGEQGAKYGYTF
TGCGCCAGCGGGGAACAGGGGGCGAAGTATGGCTACACCTTC
>-|TRBV28|-|TRBJ1-1
CATVNTEAFF
TGTGCCACGGTAAACACTGAAGCTTTCTTT
>TRBD2|TRBV27|many|TRBJ2-7
CASSDGGGAEQYF
TGTGCCAGCAGTGACGGCGGGGGGGCCGAGCAGTACTTC
>-|TRBV5-4|-|TRBJ2-1
CASSSGTHSYNEQFF
TGTGCCAGCAGCTCCGGGACTCATTCCTACAATGAGCAGTTCTTC
>-|TRBV25-1|-|TRBJ1-5
CASSQTGRNQPQHF
TGTGCCAGCAGTCAGACAGGACGCAATCAGCCCCAGCATTTT
>TRBD1|TRBV11-2|-|TRBJ1-3
CASSLGTGGNTIYF
TGTGCCAGCAGCCTAGGGACAGGTGGAAACACCATATATTTT
>-|TRBV21-1|-|TRBJ2-2
CASSKKGTSGGISLVGGELFF
TGTGCCAGCAGCAAAAAGGGGACTAGCGGGGGAATTTCACTAGTCGGCGGGGAGCTGTTTTTT
>-|TRBV10-2|few|TRBJ2-5
CASSSWVSPRETQYF
TGCGCCAGCAGTTCCTGGGTGTCCCCGCGGGAGACCCAGTACTTC
>TRBD1|TRBV19|-|TRBJ2-2
CASGDRGIGELFF
TGTGCCAGTGGGGACAGGGGGATCGGGGAGCTGTTTTTT
>TRBD1|TRBV9|-|TRBJ1-3
CASSSAQGGSGNTIYF
TGTGCCAGCTCGTCCGCACAGGGGGGCTCTGGAAACACCATATATTTT
>-|TRBV7-9|-|TRBJ2-3
CASSLIRVAPAGDTQYF
TGTGCCAGCAGCTTAATCCGGGTAGCACCTGCCGGAGATACGCAGTATTTT
>-|TRBV27|-|TRBJ1-1
CASSRGTEAFF
TGTGCCAGCAGCAGGGGCACTGAAGCTTTCTTT
>-|TRBV7-3|-|TRBJ1-1
CASSYSGVNTEAFF
TGTGCCAGCAGCTACTCAGGGGTTAATACTGAAGCTTTCTTT
>-|TRBV12-3/TRBV12-4|-|TRBJ2-7
CASSFARAYEQYF
TGTGCCAGCAGTTTCGCCAGGGCCTACGAGCAGTACTTC
>-|TRBV29-1|-|TRBJ1-2
CSVERAGNYGYTF
TGCAGCGTTGAAAGAGCGGGGAACTATGGCTACACCTTC
>-|TRBV19|-|TRBJ2-1
CASIPGTSRGGSYNEQFF
TGTGCCAGTATCCCCGGGACATCAAGGGGGGGAAGCTACAATGAGCAGTTCTTC
>-|TRBV7-2|-|TRBJ2-5
CASSFPAGETQYF
TGTGCCAGCAGCTTTCCCGCGGGTGAGACCCAGTACTTC